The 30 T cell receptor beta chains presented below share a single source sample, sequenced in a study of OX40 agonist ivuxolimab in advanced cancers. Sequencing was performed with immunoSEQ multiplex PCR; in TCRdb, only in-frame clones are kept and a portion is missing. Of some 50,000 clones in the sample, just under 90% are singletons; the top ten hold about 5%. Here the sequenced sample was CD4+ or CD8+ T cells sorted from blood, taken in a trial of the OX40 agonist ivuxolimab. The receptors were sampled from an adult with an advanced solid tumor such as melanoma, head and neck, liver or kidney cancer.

The CDR3 DNA reads as TGTGCCAGCAGCTTAGTAGGGGGGGTTGGCACTGAAGCTTTCTTT. It codes for CASSLVGGVGTEAFF. This chain connects TRBV7-9 to TRBJ1-1; perhaps TRBD1 as D (6 bases). This CDR3 region has 15 residues. Germline V lookup: CDR1 SEHNR, CDR2 FQNEAQ (reference sequence). V gave up 1 base and J gave up 4 bases, with 13 bases separating them.

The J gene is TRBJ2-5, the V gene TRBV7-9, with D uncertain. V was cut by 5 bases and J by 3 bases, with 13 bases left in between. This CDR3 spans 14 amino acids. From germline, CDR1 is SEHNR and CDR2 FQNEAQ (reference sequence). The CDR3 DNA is TGTGCCAGCAGCCCTACCCTAAGGGAAGAGACCCAGTACTTC. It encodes CASSPTLREETQYF.

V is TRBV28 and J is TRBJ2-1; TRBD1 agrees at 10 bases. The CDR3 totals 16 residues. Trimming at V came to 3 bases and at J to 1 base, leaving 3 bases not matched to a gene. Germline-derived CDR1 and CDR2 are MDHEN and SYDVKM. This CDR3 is CASSLGGQGSYNEQFF. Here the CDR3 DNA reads TGTGCCAGCAGTTTGGGGGGACAGGGGTCCTACAATGAGCAGTTCTTC. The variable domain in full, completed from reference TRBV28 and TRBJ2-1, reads DVKVTQSSRYLVKRTGEKVFLECVQDMDHENMFWYRQDPGLGLRLIYFSYDVKMKEKGDIPEGYSVSREKKERFSLILESASTNQTSMYLCASSLGGQGSYNEQFFGPGTRLTVL.

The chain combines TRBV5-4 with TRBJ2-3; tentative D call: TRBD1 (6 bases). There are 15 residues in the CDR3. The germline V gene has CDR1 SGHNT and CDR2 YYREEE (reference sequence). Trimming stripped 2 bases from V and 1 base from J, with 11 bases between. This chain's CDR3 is CASSFGRQGTDTQYF. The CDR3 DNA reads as TGTGCCAGCAGCTTTGGGAGACAGGGCACAGATACGCAGTATTTT.

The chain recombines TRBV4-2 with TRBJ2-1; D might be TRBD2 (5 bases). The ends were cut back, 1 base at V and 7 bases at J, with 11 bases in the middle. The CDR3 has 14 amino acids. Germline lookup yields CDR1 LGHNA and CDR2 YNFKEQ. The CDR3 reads CASSQAGLANEQFF. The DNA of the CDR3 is TGTGCCAGCAGCCAAGCCGGGCTAGCTAATGAGCAGTTCTTC.

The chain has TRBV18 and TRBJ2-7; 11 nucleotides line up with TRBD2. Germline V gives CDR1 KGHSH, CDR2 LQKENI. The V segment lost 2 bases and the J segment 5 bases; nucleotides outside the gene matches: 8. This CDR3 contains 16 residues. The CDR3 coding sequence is TGTGCCAGCTCACCATCTTGGCTAGCGGGAGGCCACGAGCAGTACTTC. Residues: CASSPSWLAGGHEQYF.

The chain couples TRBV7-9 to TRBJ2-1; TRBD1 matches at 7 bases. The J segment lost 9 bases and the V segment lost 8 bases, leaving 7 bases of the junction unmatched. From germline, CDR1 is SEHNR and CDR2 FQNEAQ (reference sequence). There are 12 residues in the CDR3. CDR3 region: CASDRVQGEQFF. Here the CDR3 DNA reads TGTGCCAGCGACAGGGTCCAGGGTGAGCAGTTCTTC.

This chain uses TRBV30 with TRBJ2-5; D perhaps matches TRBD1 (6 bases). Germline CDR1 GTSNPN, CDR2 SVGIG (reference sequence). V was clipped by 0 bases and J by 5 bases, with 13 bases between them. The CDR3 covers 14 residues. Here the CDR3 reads CAWSVGFQGETQYF. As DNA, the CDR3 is TGTGCCTGGAGTGTAGGGTTTCAGGGGGAGACCCAGTACTTC.

The CDR3 reads CASSLAQGIYQPQHF. CDR3 bases: TGTGCCAGCAGTTTGGCCCAGGGGATCTATCAGCCCCAGCATTTT. The genes are TRBV28 and TRBJ1-5; D perhaps matches TRBD1 (6 bases). The CDR3 has 15 amino acids. V lost 3 bases and J lost 5, with 14 bases in between. Germline CDR1 reads MDHEN; CDR2 reads SYDVKM.

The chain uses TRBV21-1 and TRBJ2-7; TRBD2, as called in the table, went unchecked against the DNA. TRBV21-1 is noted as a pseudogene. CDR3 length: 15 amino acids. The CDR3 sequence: CASSKSAGGVYEQYF. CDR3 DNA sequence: TGTGCCAGCAGCAAGTCAGCGGGAGGGGTGTACGAGCAGTACTTC.

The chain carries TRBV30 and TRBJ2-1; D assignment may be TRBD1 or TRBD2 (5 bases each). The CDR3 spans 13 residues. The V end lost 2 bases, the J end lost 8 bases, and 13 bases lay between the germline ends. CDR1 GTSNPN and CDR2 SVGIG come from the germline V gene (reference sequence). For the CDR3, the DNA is TGTGCCTGGAGTTGGGACCTCCTGTATGAGCAGTTCTTC. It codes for CAWSWDLLYEQFF.

CDR3 protein: CASSYEGDYSYNEQFF. The DNA of the CDR3 is TGTGCCAGCAGTTACGAGGGGGACTACTCCTACAATGAGCAGTTCTTC. The chain employs TRBV6-6 and TRBJ2-1; D possibly corresponds to TRBD2 (7 bases). From germline, CDR1 is MNHNY and CDR2 SVGAGI (reference sequence). V lost 2 bases and J lost 0, with 11 bases in between. This CDR3 spans 16 amino acids.

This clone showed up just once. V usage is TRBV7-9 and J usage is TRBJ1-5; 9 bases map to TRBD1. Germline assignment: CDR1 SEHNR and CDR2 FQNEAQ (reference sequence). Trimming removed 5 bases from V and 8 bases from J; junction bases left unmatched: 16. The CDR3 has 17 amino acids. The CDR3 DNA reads TGTGCCAGCAGCACCGGTGGACAGGGGTACCGGCGGGAGCCCCAGCATTTT. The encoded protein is CASSTGGQGYRREPQHF. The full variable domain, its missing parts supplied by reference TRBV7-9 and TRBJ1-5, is DTGVSQNPRHKITKRGQNVTFRCDPISEHNRLYWYRQTLGQGPEFLTYFQNEAQLEKSRLLSDRFSAERPKGSFSTLEIQRTEQGDSAMYLCASSTGGQGYRREPQHFGDGTRLSIL.

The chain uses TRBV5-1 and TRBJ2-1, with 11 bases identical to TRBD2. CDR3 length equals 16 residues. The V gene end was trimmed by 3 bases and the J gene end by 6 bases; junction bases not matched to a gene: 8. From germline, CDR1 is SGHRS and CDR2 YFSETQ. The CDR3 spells CASSSGVTSGTNEQFF. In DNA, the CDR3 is TGCGCCAGCAGCTCGGGGGTGACTAGCGGGACCAATGAGCAGTTCTTC.

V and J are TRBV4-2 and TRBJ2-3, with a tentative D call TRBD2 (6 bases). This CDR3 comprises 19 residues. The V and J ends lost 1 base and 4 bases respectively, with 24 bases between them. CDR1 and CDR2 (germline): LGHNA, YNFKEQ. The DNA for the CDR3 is TGTGCCAGCAGCCAAGTCTCCCAATCGGGCGGGGCCTTGCCAGATACGCAGTATTTT. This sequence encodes CASSQVSQSGGALPDTQYF.

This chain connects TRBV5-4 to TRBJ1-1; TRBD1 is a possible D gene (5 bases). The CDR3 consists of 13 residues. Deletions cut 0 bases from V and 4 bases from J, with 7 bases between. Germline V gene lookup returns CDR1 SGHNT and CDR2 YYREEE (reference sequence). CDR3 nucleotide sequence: TGTGCCAGCAGCTTGGGAGGGACCACTGAAGCTTTCTTT. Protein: CASSLGGTTEAFF.

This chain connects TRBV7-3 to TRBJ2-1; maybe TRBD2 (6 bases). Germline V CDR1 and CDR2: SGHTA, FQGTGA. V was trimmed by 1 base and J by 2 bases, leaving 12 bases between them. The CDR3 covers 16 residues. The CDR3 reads CASSLRSGRPYNEQFF. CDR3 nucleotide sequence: TGTGCCAGCAGCTTAAGGTCAGGGAGGCCCTACAATGAGCAGTTCTTC.

CDR3 DNA: TGTGCCAGTAGTTCAGGGACAACAGGGAACACTGAAGCTTTCTTT. Its protein is CASSSGTTGNTEAFF. The gene calls are TRBV19 and TRBJ1-1, with TRBD1 as a possible D gene (6 bases). Trimming removed 5 bases from V and 1 base from J, with 14 bases in between. Per the germline V gene, CDR1 is LNHDA and CDR2 is SQIVND (reference sequence). The CDR3 spans 15 residues.

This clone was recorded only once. The CDR3 region has the DNA TGTGCCAGCAGTTTCGATCGGGGGATAAACTACGAGCAGTACTTC. Protein sequence: CASSFDRGINYEQYF. This rearrangement joins TRBV27 to TRBJ2-7; TRBD2 is a possible D gene (6 bases). The CDR3 is 15 amino acids. Germline CDR1 reads MNHEY; CDR2 reads SMNVEV (reference sequence). V dropped 3 bases and J dropped 3 bases, with 15 bases sitting between them.

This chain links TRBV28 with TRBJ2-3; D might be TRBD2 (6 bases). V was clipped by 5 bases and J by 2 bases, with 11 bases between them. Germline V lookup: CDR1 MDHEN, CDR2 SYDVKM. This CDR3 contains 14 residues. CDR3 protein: CASSRERDTDTQYF. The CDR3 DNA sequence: TGTGCCAGCAGTCGGGAGCGCGACACAGATACGCAGTATTTT.

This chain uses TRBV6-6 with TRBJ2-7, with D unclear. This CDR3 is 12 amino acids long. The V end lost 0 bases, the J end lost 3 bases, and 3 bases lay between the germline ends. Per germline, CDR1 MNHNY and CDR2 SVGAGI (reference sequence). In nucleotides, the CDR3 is TGTGCCAGCAGTTACTCGATCTACGAGCAGTACTTC. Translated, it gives CASSYSIYEQYF.

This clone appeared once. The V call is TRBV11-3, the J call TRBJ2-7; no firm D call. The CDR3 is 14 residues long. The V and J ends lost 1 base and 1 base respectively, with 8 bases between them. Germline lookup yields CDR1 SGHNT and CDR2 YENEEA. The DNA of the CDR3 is TGTGCCAGCAGCTTAGTTGTGGGTTCCTACGAGCAGTACTTC. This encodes CASSLVVGSYEQYF.

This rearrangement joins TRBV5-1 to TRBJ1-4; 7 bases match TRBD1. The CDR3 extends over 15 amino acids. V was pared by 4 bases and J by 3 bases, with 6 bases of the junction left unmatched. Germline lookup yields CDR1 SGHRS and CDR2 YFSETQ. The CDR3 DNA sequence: TGCGCCAGCAGCCCATTGACAGGGTCTAATGAAAAACTGTTTTTT. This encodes CASSPLTGSNEKLFF. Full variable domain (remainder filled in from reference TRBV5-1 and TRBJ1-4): KAGVTQTPRYLIKTRGQQVTLSCSPISGHRSVSWYQQTPGQGLQFLFEYFSETQRNKGNFPGRFSGRQFSNSRSEMNVSTLELGDSALYLCASSPLTGSNEKLFFGSGTQLSVL.

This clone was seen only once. For the CDR3, the DNA is TGTGCCAGCAGCTTGCGCGGATATAGCACAGATACGCAGTATTTT. Translating it yields CASSLRGYSTDTQYF. The chain links TRBV5-6 to TRBJ2-3; D is unresolved. The CDR3 consists of 15 residues. The germline gives CDR1 SGHDT, CDR2 YYEEEE. The germline V and J ends were trimmed by 1 base and 0 bases, with 9 bases remaining between them. Variable domain in full (rest from reference TRBV5-6 and TRBJ2-3): DAGVTQSPTHLIKTRGQQVTLRCSPKSGHDTVSWYQQALGQGPQFIFQYYEEEERQRGNFPDRFSGHQFPNYSSELNVNALLLGDSALYLCASSLRGYSTDTQYFGPGTRLTVL.

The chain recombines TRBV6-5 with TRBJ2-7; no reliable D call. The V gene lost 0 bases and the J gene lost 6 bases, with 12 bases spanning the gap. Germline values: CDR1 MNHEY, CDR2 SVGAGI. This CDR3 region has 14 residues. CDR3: CASSYSGRPSEQYF. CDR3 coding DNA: TGTGCCAGCAGTTACTCAGGACGGCCCAGCGAGCAGTACTTC.

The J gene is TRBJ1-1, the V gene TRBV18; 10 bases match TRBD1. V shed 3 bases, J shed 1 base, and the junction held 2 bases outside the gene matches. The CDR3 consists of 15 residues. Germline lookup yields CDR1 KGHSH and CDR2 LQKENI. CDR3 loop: CASSPGQGPNTEAFF. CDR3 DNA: TGTGCCAGCTCACCGGGACAGGGGCCGAACACTGAAGCTTTCTTT.

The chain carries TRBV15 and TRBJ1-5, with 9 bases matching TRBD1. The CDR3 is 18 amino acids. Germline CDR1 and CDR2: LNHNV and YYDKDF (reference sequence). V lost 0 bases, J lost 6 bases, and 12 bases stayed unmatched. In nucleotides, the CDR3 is TGTGCCACCAGCAGAGAAGGGGCGGGGACAGGGCTGTTTCAGCCCCAGCATTTT. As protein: CATSREGAGTGLFQPQHF.

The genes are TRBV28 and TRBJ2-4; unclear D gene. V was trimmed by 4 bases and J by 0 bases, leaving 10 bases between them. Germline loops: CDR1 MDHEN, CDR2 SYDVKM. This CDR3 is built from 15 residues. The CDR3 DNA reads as TGTGCCAGCAGTTCGGTGAACCTAGCCAAAAACATTCAGTACTTC. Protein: CASSSVNLAKNIQYF.

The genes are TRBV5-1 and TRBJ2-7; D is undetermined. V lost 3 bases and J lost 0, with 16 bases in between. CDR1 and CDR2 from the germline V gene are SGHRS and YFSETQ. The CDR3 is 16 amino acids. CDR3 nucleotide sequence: TGCGCCAGCAGCTCCACGGTGGGCACCTTCTCCTACGAGCAGTACTTC. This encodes CASSSTVGTFSYEQYF.

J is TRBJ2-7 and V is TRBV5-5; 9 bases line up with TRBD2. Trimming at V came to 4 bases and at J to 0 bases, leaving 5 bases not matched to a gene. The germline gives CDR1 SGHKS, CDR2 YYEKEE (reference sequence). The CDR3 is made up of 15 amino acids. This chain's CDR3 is CASSPTSGSSYEQYF. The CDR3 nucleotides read TGTGCCAGCAGCCCGACTAGCGGAAGCTCCTACGAGCAGTACTTC.